This T cell receptor (beta chain) was recovered during a study of CD8 T cells in ankylosing spondylitis. Study-wide results and caveats: Disease-linked clones reportedly concentrated significantly in matched ankylosing spondylitis synovial fluid. Seemingly characteristic of ankylosing spondylitis blood was a TCR beta motif consisting of fewer than 10 highly homologous variants.

The germline V gene has CDR1 DFQATT and CDR2 SNEGSKA (reference sequence). Trimming left V 0 bases short and J 8 bases short, with 17 bases between. The CDR3 spans 16 residues. There are many counts of this clonotype. Antigen unknown. Libraries of TCR beta came from quantitative 5'-RACE with molecular barcodes. TCRdb passed the 5' RACE reads through MiXCR, listing each CDR3 protein once. The sample carries 500,000 to 650,000 distinct CDR3 sequences, roughly 5.2% recorded once. The chain has TRBV20-1 and TRBJ1-6, with a weak D call TRBD1 (6 bases). The sequenced sample consisted of blood, either unsorted or a sorted T cell fraction (not recorded which). This clonotype was sampled from a male donor with ankylosing spondylitis. For the CDR3, the DNA is TGCAGTGCTAGAGATAGGAGGGGGGGGAGCGATTCACCCCTCCACTTT. Translation: CSARDRRGGSDSPLHF.